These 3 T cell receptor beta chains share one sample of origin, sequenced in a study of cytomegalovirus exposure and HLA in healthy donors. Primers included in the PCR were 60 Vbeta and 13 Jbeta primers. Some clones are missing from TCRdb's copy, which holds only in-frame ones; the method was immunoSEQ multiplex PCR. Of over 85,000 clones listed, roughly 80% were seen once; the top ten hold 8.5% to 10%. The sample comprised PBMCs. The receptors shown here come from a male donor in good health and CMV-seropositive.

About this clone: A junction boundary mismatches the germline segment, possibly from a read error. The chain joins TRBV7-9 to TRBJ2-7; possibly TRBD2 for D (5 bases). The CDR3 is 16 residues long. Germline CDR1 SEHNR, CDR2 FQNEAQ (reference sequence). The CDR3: CSSSLASILPGGEQYF. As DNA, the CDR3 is TGTTCCAGCAGCTTAGCGTCGATACTCCCCGGCGGCGAGCAGTACTTC. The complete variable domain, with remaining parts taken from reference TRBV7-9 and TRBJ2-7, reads DTGVSQNPRHKITKRGQNVTFRCDPISEHNRLYWYRQTLGQGPEFLTYFQNEAQLEKSRLLSDRFSAERPKGSFSTLEIQRTEQGDSAMYLCSSSLASILPGGEQYFGPGTRLTVT.

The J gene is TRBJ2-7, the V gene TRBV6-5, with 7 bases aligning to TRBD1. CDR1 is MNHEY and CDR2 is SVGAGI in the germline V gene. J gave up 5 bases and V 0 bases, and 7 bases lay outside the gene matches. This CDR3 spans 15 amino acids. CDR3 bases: TGTGCCAGCAGTTACTCTCTTAGGGGGCTCAACGAGCAGTACTTC. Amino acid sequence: CASSYSLRGLNEQYF.

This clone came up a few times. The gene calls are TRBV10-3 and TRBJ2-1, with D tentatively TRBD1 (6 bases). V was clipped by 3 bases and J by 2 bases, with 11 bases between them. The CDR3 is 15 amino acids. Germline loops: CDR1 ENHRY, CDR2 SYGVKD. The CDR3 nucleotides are TGTGCCATCAGTGAACCCACAGGGCCCTACAATGAGCAGTTCTTC. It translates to CAISEPTGPYNEQFF.